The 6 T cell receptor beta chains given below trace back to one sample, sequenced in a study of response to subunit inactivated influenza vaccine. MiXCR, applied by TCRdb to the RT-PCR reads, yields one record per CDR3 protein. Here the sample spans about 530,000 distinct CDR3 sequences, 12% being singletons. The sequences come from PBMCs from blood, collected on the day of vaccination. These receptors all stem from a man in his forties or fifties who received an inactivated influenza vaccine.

The CDR3 loop reads CASSPQRGGLDTQYF. CDR3 in DNA: TGTGCCAGCAGCCCACAGCGGGGGGGCTTGGATACGCAGTATTTT. The chain is built from TRBV7-8 and TRBJ2-3, with TRBD2 matching over 10 bases. V lost 5 bases to trimming and J lost 6 bases; unmatched junction nucleotides: 8. The germline gives CDR1 SGHVS, CDR2 FQNEAQ. CDR3 length equals 15 residues.

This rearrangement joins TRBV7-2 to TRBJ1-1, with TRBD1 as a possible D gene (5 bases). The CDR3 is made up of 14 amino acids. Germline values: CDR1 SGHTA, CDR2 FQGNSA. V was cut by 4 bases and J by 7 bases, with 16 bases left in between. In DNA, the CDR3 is TGTGCCAGCAGCTACATTTCCGGGACGGTTGAAGCTTTCTTT. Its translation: CASSYISGTVEAFF.

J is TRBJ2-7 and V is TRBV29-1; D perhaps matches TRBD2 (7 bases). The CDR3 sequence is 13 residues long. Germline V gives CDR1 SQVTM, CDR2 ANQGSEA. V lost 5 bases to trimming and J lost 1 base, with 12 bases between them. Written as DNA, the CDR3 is TGCAGCGTTAGAGGGGGGGCATCCTACGAGCAGTACTTC. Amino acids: CSVRGGASYEQYF.

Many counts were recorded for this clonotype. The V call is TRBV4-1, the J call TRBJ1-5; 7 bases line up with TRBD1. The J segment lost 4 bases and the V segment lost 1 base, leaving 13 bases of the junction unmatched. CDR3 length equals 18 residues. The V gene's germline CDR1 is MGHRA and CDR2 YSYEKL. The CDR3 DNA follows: TGCGCCAGCAGCCAAGTGGGTCTGAGACAGGGCAATAATCAGCCCCAGCATTTT. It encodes CASSQVGLRQGNNQPQHF.

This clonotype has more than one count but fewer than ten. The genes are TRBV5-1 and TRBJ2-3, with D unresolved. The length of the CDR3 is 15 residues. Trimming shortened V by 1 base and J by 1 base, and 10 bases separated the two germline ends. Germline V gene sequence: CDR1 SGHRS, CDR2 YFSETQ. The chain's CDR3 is CASSLRQLGTDTQYF. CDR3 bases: TGCGCCAGCAGCTTGAGGCAATTGGGCACAGATACGCAGTATTTT. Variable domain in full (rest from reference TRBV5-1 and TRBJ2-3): KAGVTQTPRYLIKTRGQQVTLSCSPISGHRSVSWYQQTPGQGLQFLFEYFSETQRNKGNFPGRFSGRQFSNSRSEMNVSTLELGDSALYLCASSLRQLGTDTQYFGPGTRLTVL.

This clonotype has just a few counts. CDR3 nucleotide sequence: TGTGCCAGCAGCGGGGGACTAGCGGGAGGGCGGGAGCAGTTCTTC. Protein product: CASSGGLAGGREQFF. The rearrangement joins TRBV7-8 to TRBJ2-1, with 16 bases aligning to TRBD2. J lost 10 bases, V lost 5 bases, and 5 bases had no gene match. CDR1 and CDR2 (germline): SGHVS, FQNEAQ. The CDR3 totals 15 residues.